The rows below give T cell receptor beta chains drawn from one sample of a study of CDR3 diversity in severe acne. TCRdb independently ran MiXCR on the PCR reads; one entry per CDR3 protein. The sample shows 79,000 or so distinct CDR3 sequences, about 49% of them seen only once. The sequencing sample was made of blood. Every receptor here comes from a male donor with severe acne vulgaris. The CDR3 runs from the conserved cysteine through the conserved F or W. The D gene is left open where the match is weak. Not all rows give a size; the values are once, few, many and, for expanded clones, a class.

V,length,size,D,J,CDR3,DNA
TRBV7-9,15,many,.,TRBJ2-7,CASSLRWTDSYEQYF,TGTGCCAGCAGCCTACGCTGGACCGACTCCTACGAGCAGTACTTC
TRBV28,17,few,TRBD1,TRBJ2-2,CAHIGTQDRGRAGELFF,TGTGCCCATATAGGAACTCAAGACAGGGGGCGAGCCGGGGAGCTGTTTTTT
TRBV20-1,14,.,.,TRBJ2-7,CSAREVAASYEQYF,TGCAGTGCGCGAGAGGTGGCAGCCTCCTACGAGCAGTACTTC
TRBV7-3,14,.,.,TRBJ2-2,CASRGLTNTGELFF,TGTGCCAGCAGGGGACTGACGAACACCGGGGAGCTGTTTTTT
TRBV24-1,10,.,.,TRBJ2-7,CATSSHEQYF,TGTGCCACCAGTTCCCACGAGCAGTACTTC
TRBV5-1,17,few,TRBD2,TRBJ2-1,CASSLGTSGLEYNEQFF,TGCGCCAGCAGCTTAGGGACTAGCGGGCTTGAATACAATGAGCAGTTCTTC
TRBV11-1,15,.,.,TRBJ2-7,CASSLAITGYYEQYF,TGTGCCAGCAGCTTAGCGATAACAGGGTACTACGAGCAGTACTTC
TRBV7-9,12,.,.,TRBJ2-5,CASSPYVETQYF,TGTGCCAGCAGTCCATATGTCGAGACCCAGTACTTC
TRBV29-1,14,.,.,TRBJ1-2,CSVEDLDRGQRYTF,TGCAGCGTTGAAGATCTGGACAGAGGTCAACGCTACACCTTC
TRBV7-9,23,.,.,TRBJ2-5,CDSSLVGRGNNSPLHFGNGTQYF,.
TRBV20-1,13,.,.,TRBJ2-5,CSAAGRVQETQYF,TGCAGTGCTGCGGGGCGAGTCCAAGAGACCCAGTACTTC
TRBV29-1,12,many,.,TRBJ2-5,CSDWTATGTQYF,TGCAGCGACTGGACCGCGACAGGGACCCAGTACTTC
TRBV10-1,19,many,TRBD2,TRBJ2-6,CASSSGLAGRGSGANVLTF,TGCGCCAGCAGCTCAGGACTAGCGGGGAGGGGCTCTGGGGCCAACGTCCTGACTTTC
TRBV10-3,11,once,.,TRBJ2-5,CAIRPQETQYF,TGTGCCATCAGACCCCAAGAGACCCAGTACTTC
TRBV9,15,.,.,TRBJ2-7,CASSGGDGGVWEQYF,TGTGCCAGCAGCGGAGGGGACGGGGGCGTTTGGGAGCAGTACTTC
TRBV9,16,.,TRBD2,TRBJ2-2,CASSPRLAGAGGELFF,TGTGCCAGCAGCCCCCGACTAGCGGGAGCGGGGGGGGAGCTGTTTTTT
TRBV20-1,13,.,.,TRBJ2-7,CSARDGSSYEQYF,TGCAGTGCCCGCGACGGGAGCTCCTACGAGCAGTACTTC
TRBV10-3,15,many,TRBD1,TRBJ1-3,CATATGTDSGNTIYF,TGTGCCACCGCGACCGGGACAGACTCTGGAAACACCATATATTTT
TRBV7-8,16,once,TRBD2,TRBJ2-7,CASSARLALSSYEQYF,TGTGCCAGCAGCGCCCGACTAGCGCTGAGCTCCTACGAGCAGTACTTC
TRBV29-1,13,once,TRBD2,TRBJ2-7,CSAMGRGVYEQYF,TGCAGTGCCATGGGACGGGGGGTCTACGAGCAGTACTTC
TRBV12-3/TRBV12-4,16,.,.,TRBJ2-1,CASIGGSAGTLNEQFF,TGTGCCAGCATTGGGGGTAGCGCGGGGACTTTAAATGAGCAGTTCTTC
TRBV10-3,14,.,TRBD1,TRBJ1-5,CANSVRQGDQPQHF,TGTGCCAACAGTGTACGACAGGGGGATCAGCCCCAGCATTTT
TRBV6-4,13,few,.,TRBJ2-2,CARSDSNAGELFF,TGTGCCCGCAGTGACTCCAACGCCGGGGAGCTGTTTTTT
TRBV15,15,.,.,TRBJ2-7,CATSRDIGISYEQYF,TGTGCCACCAGCAGAGATATCGGCATTTCCTACGAGCAGTACTTC
TRBV20-1,19,many,TRBD2,TRBJ2-4,CSARDGTSGRSLAKNIQYF,TGCAGTGCTAGAGATGGGACTAGCGGGAGGTCTCTAGCCAAAAACATTCAGTACTTC
TRBV10-3,13,.,.,TRBJ1-4,CAIRPGTNEKLFF,TGTGCCATCAGGCCAGGGACTAATGAAAAACTGTTTTTT
TRBV25-1,16,.,.,TRBJ1-3,CASSGGSAGSGNTIYF,TGTGCCAGCAGTGGGGGGTCGGCGGGCTCTGGAAACACCATATATTTT